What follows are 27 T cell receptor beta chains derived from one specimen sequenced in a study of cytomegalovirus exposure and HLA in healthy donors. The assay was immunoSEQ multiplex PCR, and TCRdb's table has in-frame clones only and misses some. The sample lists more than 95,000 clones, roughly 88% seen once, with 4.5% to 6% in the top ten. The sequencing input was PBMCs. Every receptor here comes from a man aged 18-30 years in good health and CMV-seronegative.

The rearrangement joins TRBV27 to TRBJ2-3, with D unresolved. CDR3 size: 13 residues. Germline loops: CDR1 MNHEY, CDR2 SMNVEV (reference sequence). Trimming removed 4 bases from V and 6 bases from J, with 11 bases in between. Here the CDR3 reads CASSSSTSDTQYF. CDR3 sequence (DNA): TGTGCCAGCAGTTCCTCGACTTCCGATACGCAGTATTTT.

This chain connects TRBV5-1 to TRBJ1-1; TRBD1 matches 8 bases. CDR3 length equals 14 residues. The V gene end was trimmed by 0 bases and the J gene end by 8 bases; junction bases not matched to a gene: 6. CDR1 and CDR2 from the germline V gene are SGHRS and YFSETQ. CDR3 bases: TGCGCCAGCAGCTTGGGTCGGCAGGGGGCGGAAGCTTTCTTT. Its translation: CASSLGRQGAEAFF.

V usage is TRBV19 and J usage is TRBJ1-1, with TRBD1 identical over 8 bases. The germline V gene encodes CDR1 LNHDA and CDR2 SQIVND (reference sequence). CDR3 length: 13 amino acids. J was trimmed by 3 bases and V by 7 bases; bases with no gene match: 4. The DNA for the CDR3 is TGTGCCAGTACCAGGACAGGGTACACTGAAGCTTTCTTT. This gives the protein CASTRTGYTEAFF. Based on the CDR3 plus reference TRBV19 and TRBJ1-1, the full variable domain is DGGITQSPKYLFRKEGQNVTLSCEQNLNHDAMYWYRQDPGQGLRLIYYSQIVNDFQKGDIAEGYSVSREKKESFPLTVTSAQKNPTAFYLCASTRTGYTEAFFGQGTRLTVV.

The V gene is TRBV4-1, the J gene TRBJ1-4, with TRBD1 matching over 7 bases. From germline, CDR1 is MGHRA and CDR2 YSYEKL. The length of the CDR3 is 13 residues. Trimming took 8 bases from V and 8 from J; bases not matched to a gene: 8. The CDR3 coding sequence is TGCGCCAGCCGCGCACAGGGGAGCGAAAAACTGTTTTTT. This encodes CASRAQGSEKLFF.

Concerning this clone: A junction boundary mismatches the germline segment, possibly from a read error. In DNA, the CDR3 is TGTGCCAGCAGTGATTCCACTTCGGGGTTCGAAAAGAAATTT. It is translated as CASSDSTSGFEKKF. V and J are TRBV6-4 and TRBJ1-1, with D unresolved. CDR1 is MRHNA and CDR2 is SNTAGT in the germline V gene. CDR3 size: 14 residues.

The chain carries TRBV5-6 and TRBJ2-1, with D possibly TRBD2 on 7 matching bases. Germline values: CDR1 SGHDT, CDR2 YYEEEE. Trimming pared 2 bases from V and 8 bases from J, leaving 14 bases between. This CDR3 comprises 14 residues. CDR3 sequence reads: CASSFRGRGDEQFF. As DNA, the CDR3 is TGTGCCAGCAGCTTTAGAGGGAGGGGGGATGAGCAGTTCTTC.

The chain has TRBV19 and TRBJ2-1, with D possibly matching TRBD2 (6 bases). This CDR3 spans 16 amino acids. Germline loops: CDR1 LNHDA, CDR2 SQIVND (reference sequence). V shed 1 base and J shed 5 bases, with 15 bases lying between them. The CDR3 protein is CASSIAVADNNNEQFF. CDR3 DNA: TGTGCCAGTAGTATAGCTGTAGCGGACAACAACAATGAGCAGTTCTTC.

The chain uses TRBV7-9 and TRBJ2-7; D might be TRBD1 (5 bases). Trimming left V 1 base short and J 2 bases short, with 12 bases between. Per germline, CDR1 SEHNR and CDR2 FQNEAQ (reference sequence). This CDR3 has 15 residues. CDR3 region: CASSLVAQGPYEQYF. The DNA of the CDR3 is TGTGCCAGCAGCTTAGTTGCCCAGGGCCCCTACGAGCAGTACTTC.

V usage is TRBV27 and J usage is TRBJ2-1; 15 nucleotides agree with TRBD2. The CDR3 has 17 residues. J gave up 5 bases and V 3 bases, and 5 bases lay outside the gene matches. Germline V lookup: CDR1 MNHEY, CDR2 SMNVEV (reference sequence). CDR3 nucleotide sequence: TGTGCCAGCAGTTTCCGGACTAGCGGGAGGGGGGACAATGAGCAGTTCTTC. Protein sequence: CASSFRTSGRGDNEQFF.

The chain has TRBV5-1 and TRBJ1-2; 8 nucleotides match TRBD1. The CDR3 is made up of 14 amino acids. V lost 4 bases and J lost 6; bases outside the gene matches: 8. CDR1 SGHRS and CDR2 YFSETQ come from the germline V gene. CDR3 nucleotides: TGCGCCAGCAGCGGCGGGACAGGCCCTCATGGCTACACCTTC. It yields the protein CASSGGTGPHGYTF.

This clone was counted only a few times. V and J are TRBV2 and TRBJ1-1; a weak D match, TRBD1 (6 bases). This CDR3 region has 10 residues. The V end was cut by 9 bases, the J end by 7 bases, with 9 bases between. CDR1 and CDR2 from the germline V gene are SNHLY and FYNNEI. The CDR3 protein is CASRQVEAFF. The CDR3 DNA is TGTGCCAGTAGACAGGTTGAAGCTTTCTTT.

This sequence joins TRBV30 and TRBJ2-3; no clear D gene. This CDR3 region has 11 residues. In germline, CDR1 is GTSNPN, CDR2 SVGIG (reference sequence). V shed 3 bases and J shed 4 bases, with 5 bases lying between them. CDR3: CAWRGPDTQYF. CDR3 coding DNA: TGTGCCTGGAGGGGCCCAGATACGCAGTATTTT.

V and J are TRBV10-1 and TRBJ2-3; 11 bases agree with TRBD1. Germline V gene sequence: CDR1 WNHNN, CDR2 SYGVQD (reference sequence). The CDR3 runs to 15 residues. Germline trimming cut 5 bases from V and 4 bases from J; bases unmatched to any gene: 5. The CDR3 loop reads CASSKPGQGADTQYF. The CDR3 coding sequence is TGCGCCAGCAGTAAACCGGGACAGGGGGCAGATACGCAGTATTTT.

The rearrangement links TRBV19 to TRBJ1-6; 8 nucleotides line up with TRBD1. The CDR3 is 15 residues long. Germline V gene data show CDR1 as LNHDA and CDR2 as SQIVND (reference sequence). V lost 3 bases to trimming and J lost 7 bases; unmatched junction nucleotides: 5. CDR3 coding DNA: TGTGCCAGTAGTATTAATCAGGGGGCGAATTCACCCCTCCACTTT. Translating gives CASSINQGANSPLHF.

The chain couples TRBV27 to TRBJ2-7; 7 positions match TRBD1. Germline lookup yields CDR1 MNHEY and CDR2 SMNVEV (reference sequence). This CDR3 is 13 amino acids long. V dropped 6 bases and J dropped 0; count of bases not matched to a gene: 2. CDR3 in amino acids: CASRGTASYEQYF. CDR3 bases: TGTGCCAGCAGGGGGACAGCCTCCTACGAGCAGTACTTC.

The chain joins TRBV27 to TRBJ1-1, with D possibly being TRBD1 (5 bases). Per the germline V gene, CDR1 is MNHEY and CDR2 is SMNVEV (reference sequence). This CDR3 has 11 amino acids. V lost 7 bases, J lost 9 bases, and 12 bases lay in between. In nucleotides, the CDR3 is TGTGCCAGCACCAAGGGGAAACAAGCTTTCTTT. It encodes CASTKGKQAFF.

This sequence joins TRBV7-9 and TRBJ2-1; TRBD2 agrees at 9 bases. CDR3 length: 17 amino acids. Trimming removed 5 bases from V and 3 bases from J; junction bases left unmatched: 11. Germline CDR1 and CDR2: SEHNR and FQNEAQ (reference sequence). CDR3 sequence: CASSLTSSGGNYNEQFF. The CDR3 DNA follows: TGTGCCAGCAGCCTTACTTCAAGCGGGGGGAACTACAATGAGCAGTTCTTC.

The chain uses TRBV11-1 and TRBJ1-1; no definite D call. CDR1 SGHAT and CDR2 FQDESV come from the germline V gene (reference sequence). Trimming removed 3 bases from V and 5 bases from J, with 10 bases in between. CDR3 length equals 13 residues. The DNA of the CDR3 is TGTGCCAGCAGCTTTTTGGCAGTTACTGAAGCTTTCTTT. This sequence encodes CASSFLAVTEAFF. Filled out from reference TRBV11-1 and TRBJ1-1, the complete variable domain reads EAEVAQSPRYKITEKSQAVAFWCDPISGHATLYWYRQILGQGPELLVQFQDESVVDDSQLPKDRFSAERLKGVDSTLKIQPAELGDSAMYLCASSFLAVTEAFFGQGTRLTVV.

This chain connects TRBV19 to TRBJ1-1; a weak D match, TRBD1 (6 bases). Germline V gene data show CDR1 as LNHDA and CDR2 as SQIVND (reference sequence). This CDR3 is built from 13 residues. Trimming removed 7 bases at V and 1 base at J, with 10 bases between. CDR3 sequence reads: CASTRGRNTEAFF. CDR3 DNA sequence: TGTGCCAGTACGAGGGGGAGGAACACTGAAGCTTTCTTT.

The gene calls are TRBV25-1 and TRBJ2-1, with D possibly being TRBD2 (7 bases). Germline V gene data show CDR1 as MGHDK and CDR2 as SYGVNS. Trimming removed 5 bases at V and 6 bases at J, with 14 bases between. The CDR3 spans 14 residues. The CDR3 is CASSLGGPGNEQFF. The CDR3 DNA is TGTGCCAGCAGTTTGGGGGGGCCTGGCAATGAGCAGTTCTTC.

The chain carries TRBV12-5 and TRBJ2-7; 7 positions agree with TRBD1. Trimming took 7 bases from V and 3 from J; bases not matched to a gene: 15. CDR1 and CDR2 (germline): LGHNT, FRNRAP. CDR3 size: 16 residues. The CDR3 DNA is TGTGCTAGTGCGACGACAGGGCCGTCCACGGGCTACGAGCAGTACTTC. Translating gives CASATTGPSTGYEQYF. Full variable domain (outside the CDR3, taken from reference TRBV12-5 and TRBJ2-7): DARVTQTPRHKVTEMGQEVTMRCQPILGHNTVFWYRQTMMQGLELLAYFRNRAPLDDSGMPKDRFSAEMPDATLATLKIQPSEPRDSAVYFCASATTGPSTGYEQYFGPGTRLTVT.

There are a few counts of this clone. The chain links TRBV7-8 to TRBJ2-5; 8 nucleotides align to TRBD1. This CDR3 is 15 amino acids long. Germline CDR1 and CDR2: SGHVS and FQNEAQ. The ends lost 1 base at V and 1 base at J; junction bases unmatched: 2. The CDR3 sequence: CASSLGTGTQETQYF. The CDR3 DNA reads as TGTGCCAGCAGCTTAGGGACAGGGACCCAAGAGACCCAGTACTTC.

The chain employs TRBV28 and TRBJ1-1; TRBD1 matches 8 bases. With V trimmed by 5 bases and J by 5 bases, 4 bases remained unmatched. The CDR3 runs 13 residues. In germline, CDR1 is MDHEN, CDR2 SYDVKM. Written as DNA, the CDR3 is TGTGCCAGCAGTGGACAGGGAGGTACTGAAGCTTTCTTT. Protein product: CASSGQGGTEAFF.

CDR3 region: CASSVGGANEQFF. Here the CDR3 DNA reads TGTGCCAGCAGCGTAGGAGGCGCCAATGAGCAGTTCTTC. The chain couples TRBV9 to TRBJ2-1; D is uncertain. Germline V lookup: CDR1 SGDLS, CDR2 YYNGEE. The CDR3 runs to 13 residues. Deletions cut 0 bases from V and 6 bases from J, with 7 bases between.

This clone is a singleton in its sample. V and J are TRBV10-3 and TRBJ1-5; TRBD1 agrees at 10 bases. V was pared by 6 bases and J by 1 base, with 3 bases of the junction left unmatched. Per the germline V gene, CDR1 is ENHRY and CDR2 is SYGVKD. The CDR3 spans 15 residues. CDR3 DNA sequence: TGTGCCATCAGGGAGGGACAGGGGAGCAATCAGCCCCAGCATTTT. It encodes CAIREGQGSNQPQHF.

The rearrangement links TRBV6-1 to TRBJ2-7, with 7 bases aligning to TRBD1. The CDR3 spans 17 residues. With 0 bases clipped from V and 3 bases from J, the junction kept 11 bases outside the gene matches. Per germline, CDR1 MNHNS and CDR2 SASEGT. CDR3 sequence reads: CASSEAWGQYENYEQYF. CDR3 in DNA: TGTGCCAGCAGTGAAGCTTGGGGACAGTATGAAAACTACGAGCAGTACTTC.

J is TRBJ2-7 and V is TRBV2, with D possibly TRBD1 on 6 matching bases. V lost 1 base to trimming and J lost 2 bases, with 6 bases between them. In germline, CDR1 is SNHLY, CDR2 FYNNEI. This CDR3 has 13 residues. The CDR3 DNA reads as TGTGCCAGCAGTGAAGACAGGGCCTACGAGCAGTACTTC. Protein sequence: CASSEDRAYEQYF.